Detailed here is one TCR beta chain. The data belong to a study of T cell responses to AZD1222 COVID-19 vaccine. Here immunoSEQ multiplex PCR was the method, and the copy in TCRdb shows in-frame clones only, minus some. The sample yields over 120,000 clones, 92% seen once. The CDR3 runs 14 residues. Trimming removed 3 bases from V and 4 bases from J; junction bases left unmatched: 5. Per the germline V gene, CDR1 is SGHRS and CDR2 is YFSETQ. Pooled together were second doses at about 4 or about 12 weeks. The clonotype originates from an adult who received the AZD1222 COVID-19 vaccine. The chain is built from TRBV5-1 and TRBJ2-5; 8 bases match TRBD1. Source: peripheral blood, taken 28 days after the second AZD1222 dose. CDR3 sequence reads: CASSSQTGGETQYF. Written as DNA, the CDR3 is TGCGCCAGCAGCTCGCAAACAGGGGGAGAGACCCAGTACTTC. The full variable domain, its missing parts supplied by reference TRBV5-1 and TRBJ2-5, is KAGVTQTPRYLIKTRGQQVTLSCSPISGHRSVSWYQQTPGQGLQFLFEYFSETQRNKGNFPGRFSGRQFSNSRSEMNVSTLELGDSALYLCASSSQTGGETQYFGPGTRLLVL.